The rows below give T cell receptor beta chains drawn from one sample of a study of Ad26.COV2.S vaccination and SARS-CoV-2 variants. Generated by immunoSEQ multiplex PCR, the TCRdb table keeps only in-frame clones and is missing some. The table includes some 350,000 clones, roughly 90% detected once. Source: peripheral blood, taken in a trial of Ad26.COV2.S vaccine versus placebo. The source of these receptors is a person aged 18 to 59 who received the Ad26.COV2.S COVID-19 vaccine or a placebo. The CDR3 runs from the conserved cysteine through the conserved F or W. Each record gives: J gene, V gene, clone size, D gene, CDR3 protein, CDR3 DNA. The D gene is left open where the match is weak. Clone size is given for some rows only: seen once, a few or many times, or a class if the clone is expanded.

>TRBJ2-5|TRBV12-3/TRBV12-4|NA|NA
CASSLRSQETQYF
TGTGCCAGCAGTTTGAGATCTCAAGAGACCCAGTACTTC
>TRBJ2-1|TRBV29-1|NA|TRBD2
CSVGTRSPSGHKQFF
TGCAGCGTGGGGACTAGGTCTCCATCGGGCCACAAGCAGTTCTTC
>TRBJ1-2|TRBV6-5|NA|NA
CASRGPGCGYTF
TGTGCCAGCAGGGGGCCAGGGTGTGGCTACACCTTC
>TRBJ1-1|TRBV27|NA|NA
CASSFEASLTEAFF
TGTGCCAGCAGTTTCGAGGCCTCGCTAACTGAAGCTTTCTTT
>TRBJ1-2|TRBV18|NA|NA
CASSPQSANYGYTF
TGTGCCAGCTCACCCCAGAGCGCTAACTATGGCTACACCTTC
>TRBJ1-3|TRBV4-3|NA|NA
CASSKSMGSSGNTIYF
TGCGCCAGCAGCAAGTCTATGGGGTCCTCTGGAAACACCATATATTTT
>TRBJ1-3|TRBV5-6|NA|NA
CASSWERDGNTIYF
TGTGCCAGCAGCTGGGAGAGAGATGGAAACACCATATATTTT
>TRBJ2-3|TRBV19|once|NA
CASTPILRGSATDTQYF
TGTGCCAGTACCCCGATCCTAAGGGGGTCAGCGACAGATACGCAGTATTTT
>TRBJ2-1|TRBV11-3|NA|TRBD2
CASSSGRAQYNEQFF
TGTGCCAGCAGCTCCGGGAGGGCGCAGTACAATGAGCAGTTCTTC
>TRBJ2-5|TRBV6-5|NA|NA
CASSYSTRVETQYF
TGTGCCAGCAGTTACTCGACCAGGGTGGAGACCCAGTACTTC
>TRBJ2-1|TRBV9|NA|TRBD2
CASSVTSGGVNEQFF
TGTGCCAGCAGCGTGACTAGCGGGGGCGTAAATGAGCAGTTCTTC
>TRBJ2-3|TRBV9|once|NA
CASSPEGHTDTQYF
TGTGCCAGCAGCCCGGAGGGCCACACAGATACGCAGTATTTT
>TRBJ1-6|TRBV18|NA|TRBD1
CASSPRTGESLHF
TGTGCCAGCTCACCTAGGACAGGGGAGTCCCTCCACTTT
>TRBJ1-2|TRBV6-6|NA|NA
CASSYPAGDYGYTF
TGTGCCAGCAGTTACCCTGCAGGGGACTATGGCTACACCTTC
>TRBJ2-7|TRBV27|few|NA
CASRNTGISYEQYF
TGTGCCAGCAGGAATACAGGGATCTCCTACGAGCAGTACTTC
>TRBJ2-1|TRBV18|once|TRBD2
CASSPLAGEGNEQFF
TGTGCCAGCTCGCCTCTAGCGGGGGAGGGCAATGAGCAGTTCTTC
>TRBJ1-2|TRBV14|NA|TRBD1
CASSARTGGSYGYTF
TGTGCCAGCAGCGCTCGGACAGGGGGTTCCTATGGCTACACCTTC
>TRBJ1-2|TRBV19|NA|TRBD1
CASSIGWGDRANYGYTF
TGTGCCAGTAGTATTGGTTGGGGGGACAGGGCAAACTATGGCTACACCTTC
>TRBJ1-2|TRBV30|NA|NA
CAWTSPGRPLRGYTF
TGTGCCTGGACCTCACCGGGCAGGCCACTACGAGGCTACACCTTC
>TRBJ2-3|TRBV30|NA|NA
CAWEKRADTQYF
TGTGCCTGGGAGAAGAGAGCAGATACGCAGTATTTT
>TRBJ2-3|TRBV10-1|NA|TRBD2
CASSTGLAGGTDTQYF
TGCGCCAGCAGTACGGGACTAGCGGGGGGCACAGATACGCAGTATTTT
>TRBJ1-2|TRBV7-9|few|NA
CASSATGKYYGYTF
TGTGCCAGCAGCGCGACCGGGAAATACTATGGCTACACCTTC
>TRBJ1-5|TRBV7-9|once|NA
CASSFGGQPQHF
TGTGCCAGCAGCTTTGGGGGTCAGCCCCAGCATTTT
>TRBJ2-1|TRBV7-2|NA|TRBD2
CASSSYSGRASGNEQFF
TGTGCCAGCAGCTCTTATAGCGGGAGGGCATCTGGCAATGAGCAGTTCTTC
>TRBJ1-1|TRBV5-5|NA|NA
CASSELGVDTEAFF
TGTGCCAGCAGCGAACTAGGGGTGGACACTGAAGCTTTCTTT
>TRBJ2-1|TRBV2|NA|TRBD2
CASSELVGTSAHNEQFF
TGTGCCAGCAGTGAATTGGTTGGGACTAGCGCGCACAATGAGCAGTTCTTC
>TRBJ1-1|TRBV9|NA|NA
CASSVARNTEAFF
TGTGCCAGCAGCGTAGCGAGGAACACTGAAGCTTTCTTT
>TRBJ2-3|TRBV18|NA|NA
CASSPDGTLSTDTQYF
TGTGCCAGCTCACCTGACGGAACCTTGAGCACAGATACGCAGTATTTT
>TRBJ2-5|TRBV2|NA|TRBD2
CASTSGGWETQYF
TGTGCCAGCACCAGCGGGGGGTGGGAGACCCAGTACTTC
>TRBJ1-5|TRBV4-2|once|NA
CASSQDLIQPQHF
TGTGCCAGCAGCCAAGATTTGATTCAGCCCCAGCATTTT
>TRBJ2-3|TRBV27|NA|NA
CASSNRERSDTQYF
TGTGCCAGCAGCAACAGGGAGAGGTCAGATACGCAGTATTTT
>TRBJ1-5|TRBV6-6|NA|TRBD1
CASRGTGDNQPQHF
TGTGCCAGCAGAGGGACAGGTGATAATCAGCCCCAGCATTTT
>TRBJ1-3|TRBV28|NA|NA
CASSFSISTGPGNTIYF
TGTGCCAGCAGTTTCAGTATCTCCACAGGGCCTGGAAACACCATATATTTT
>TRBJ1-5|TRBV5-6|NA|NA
CASSSLWGNQPQHF
TGTGCCAGCAGCTCCTTATGGGGAAATCAGCCCCAGCATTTT
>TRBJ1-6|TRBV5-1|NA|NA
CASSLAGVPSPLHF
TGCGCCAGCAGCTTGGCAGGGGTCCCTTCACCCCTCCACTTT
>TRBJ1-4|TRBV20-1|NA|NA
CSASKDFNEKLFF
TGCAGTGCTAGTAAGGATTTTAATGAAAAACTGTTTTTT
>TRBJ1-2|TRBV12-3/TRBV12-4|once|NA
CASSLRDGGPDTF
TGTGCCAGCAGTTTAAGGGACGGCGGGCCAGACACCTTC
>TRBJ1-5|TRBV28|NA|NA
CASRQSNQPQHF
TGTGCCAGCAGACAGAGCAATCAGCCCCAGCATTTT
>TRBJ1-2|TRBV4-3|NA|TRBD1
CASSQETGKGFGYTF
TGCGCCAGCAGCCAAGAGACAGGGAAAGGGTTTGGCTACACCTTC
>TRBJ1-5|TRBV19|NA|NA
CASRNTGLSQPQHF
TGTGCCAGTAGGAATACAGGGTTAAGTCAGCCCCAGCATTTT
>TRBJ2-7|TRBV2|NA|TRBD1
CASSEEGTGWYEQYF
TGTGCCAGCAGTGAAGAGGGGACAGGGTGGTACGAGCAGTACTTC
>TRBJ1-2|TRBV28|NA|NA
CASSSSPGPKSLGYGYTF
TGTGCCAGCAGTTCCTCCCCAGGCCCAAAGTCGCTTGGCTATGGCTACACCTTC
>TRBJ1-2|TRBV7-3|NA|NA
CASSPRGSYGYTF
TGTGCCAGCAGCCCCCGCGGGAGCTATGGCTACACCTTC
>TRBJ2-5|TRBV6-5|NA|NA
CASSYSGTQYF
TGTGCCAGCAGTTACTCGGGGACCCAGTACTTC
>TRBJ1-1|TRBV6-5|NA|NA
CASSSPAPNTEAFF
TGTGCCAGCAGTTCGCCAGCCCCGAACACTGAAGCTTTCTTT
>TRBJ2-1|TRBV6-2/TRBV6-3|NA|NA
CASSYLSVNEQFF
TGTGCCAGCAGTTACCTTAGCGTCAATGAGCAGTTCTTC
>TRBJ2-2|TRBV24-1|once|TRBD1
CATSGGQGIGTGELFF
TGTGCCACCAGTGGTGGACAGGGAATAGGGACCGGGGAGCTGTTTTTT
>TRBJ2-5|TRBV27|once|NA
CASSFRGYLQETQYF
TGTGCCAGCAGTTTCCGGGGGTATCTCCAAGAGACCCAGTACTTC